This T cell receptor (beta chain) is drawn from a study of breast tumors, draining lymph nodes, adjacent tissues. TCRdb called the multiplex PCR reads again in MiXCR, with one record for every CDR3 protein. The sample has around 70,000 distinct CDR3 sequences, roughly two fifths seen once; the top ten hold 8% to 9.5%. The receptor's source is a female donor with breast cancer. Some clones in this sample may be carry-over from other donors' samples. The sequenced sample consisted of breast tumor tissue.

The chain's CDR3 is CASSSLDGTSGGEQYF. In DNA, the CDR3 is TGTGCCAGCAGCTCCCTGGACGGGACTAGCGGGGGCGAGCAGTACTTC. The chain recombines TRBV7-9 with TRBJ2-7; the match to TRBD2 covers 14 bases. CDR1 and CDR2 from the germline V gene are SEHNR and FQNEAQ (reference sequence). CDR3 size: 16 residues. J was trimmed by 6 bases and V by 4 bases; bases with no gene match: 8.